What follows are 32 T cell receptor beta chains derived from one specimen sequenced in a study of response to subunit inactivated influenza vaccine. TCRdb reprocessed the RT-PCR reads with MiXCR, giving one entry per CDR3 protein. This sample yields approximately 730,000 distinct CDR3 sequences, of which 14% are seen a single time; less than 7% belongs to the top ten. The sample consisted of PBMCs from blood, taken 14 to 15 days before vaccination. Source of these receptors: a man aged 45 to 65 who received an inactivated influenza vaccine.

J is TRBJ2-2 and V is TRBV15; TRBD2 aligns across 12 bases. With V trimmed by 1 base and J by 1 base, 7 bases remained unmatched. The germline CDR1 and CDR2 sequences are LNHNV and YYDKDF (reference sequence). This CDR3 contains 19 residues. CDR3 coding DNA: TGTGCCACCAGCAGAGTATTTTTGGGACTAGCGGGGAACACCGGGGAGCTGTTTTTT. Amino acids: CATSRVFLGLAGNTGELFF.

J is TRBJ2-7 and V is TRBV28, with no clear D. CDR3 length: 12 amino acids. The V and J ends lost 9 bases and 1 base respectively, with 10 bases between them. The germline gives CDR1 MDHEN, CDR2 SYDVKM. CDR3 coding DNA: TGTGCCAGTGGCTTATTGTCCTACGAGCAGTACTTC. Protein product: CASGLLSYEQYF.

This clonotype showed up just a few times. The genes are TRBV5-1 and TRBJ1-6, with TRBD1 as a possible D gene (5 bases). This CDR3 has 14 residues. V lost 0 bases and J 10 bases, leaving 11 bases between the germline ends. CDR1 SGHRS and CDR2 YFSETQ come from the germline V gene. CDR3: CASSLDQGKSPLHF. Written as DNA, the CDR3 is TGCGCCAGCAGCTTGGATCAGGGTAAATCACCCCTCCACTTT.

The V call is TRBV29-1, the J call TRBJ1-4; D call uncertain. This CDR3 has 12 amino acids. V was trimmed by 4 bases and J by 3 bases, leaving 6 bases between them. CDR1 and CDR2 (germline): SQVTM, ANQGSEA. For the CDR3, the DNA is TGCAGCGTTGTGACGGCTAATGAAAAACTGTTTTTT. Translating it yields CSVVTANEKLFF.

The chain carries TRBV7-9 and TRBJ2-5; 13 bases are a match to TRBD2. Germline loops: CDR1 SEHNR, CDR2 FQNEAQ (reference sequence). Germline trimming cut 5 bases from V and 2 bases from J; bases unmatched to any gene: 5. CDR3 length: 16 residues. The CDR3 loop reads CASSPGLAGEQETQYF. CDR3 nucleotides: TGTGCCAGCAGCCCCGGACTAGCGGGGGAACAAGAGACCCAGTACTTC.

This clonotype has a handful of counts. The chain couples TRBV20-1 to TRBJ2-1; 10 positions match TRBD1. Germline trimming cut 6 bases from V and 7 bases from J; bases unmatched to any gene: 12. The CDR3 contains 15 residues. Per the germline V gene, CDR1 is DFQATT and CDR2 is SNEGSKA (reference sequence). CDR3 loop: CSARSDRGRRNEQFF. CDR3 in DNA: TGCAGTGCCAGATCAGACAGGGGGCGTCGAAATGAGCAGTTCTTC.

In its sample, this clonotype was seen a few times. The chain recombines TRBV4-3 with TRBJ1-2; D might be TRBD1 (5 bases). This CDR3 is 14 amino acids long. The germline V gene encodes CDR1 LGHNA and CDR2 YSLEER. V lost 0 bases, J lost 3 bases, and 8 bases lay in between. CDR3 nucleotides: TGCGCCAGCAGCCAAGATGTGGGGGACTATGGCTACACCTTC. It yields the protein CASSQDVGDYGYTF.

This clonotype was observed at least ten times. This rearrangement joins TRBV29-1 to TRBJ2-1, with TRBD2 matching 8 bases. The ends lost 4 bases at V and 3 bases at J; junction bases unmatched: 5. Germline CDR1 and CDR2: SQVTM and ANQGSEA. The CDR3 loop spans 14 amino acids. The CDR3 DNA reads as TGCAGCGTTGCGAGCGGGAGTAGCTACAATGAGCAGTTCTTC. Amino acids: CSVASGSSYNEQFF.

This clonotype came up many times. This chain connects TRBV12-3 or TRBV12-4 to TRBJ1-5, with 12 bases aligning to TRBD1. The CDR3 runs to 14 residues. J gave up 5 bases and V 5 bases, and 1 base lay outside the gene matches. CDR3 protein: CASSGTGGYQPQHF. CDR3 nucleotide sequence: TGTGCCAGCAGTGGGACAGGGGGCTATCAGCCCCAGCATTTT.

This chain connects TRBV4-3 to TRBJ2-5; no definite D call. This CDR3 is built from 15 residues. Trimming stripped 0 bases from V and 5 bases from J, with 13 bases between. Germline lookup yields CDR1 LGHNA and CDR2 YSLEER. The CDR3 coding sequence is TGCGCCAGCAGCCAAGAGTGGGTATCGCGGGAGACCCAGTACTTC. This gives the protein CASSQEWVSRETQYF.

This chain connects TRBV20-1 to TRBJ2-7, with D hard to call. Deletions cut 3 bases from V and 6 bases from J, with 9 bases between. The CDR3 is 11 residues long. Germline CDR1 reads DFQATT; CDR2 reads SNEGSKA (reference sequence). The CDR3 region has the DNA TGCAGTGCTAGTGGGCCCTCCGAGCAGTACTTC. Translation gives CSASGPSEQYF.

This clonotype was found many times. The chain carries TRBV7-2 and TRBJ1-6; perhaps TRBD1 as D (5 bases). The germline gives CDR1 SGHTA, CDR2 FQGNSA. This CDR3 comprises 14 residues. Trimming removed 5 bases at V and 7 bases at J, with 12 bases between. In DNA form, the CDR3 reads TGTGCCAGCAGCATGGGACGGGGGAATTCACCCCTCCACTTT. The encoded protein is CASSMGRGNSPLHF.

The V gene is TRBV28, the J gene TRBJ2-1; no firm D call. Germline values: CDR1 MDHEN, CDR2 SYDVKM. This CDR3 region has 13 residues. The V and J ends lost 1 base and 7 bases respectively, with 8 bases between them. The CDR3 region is CASSLLKQNEQFF. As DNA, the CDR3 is TGTGCCAGCAGTTTATTAAAACAGAATGAGCAGTTCTTC.

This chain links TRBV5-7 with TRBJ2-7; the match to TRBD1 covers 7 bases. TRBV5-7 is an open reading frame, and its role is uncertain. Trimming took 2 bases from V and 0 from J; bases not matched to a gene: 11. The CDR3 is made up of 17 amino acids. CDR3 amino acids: CASSFVFVQGSSYEQYF. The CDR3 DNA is TGTGCCAGCAGCTTCGTATTCGTACAGGGGAGCTCCTACGAGCAGTACTTC.

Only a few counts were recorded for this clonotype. The CDR3 is CATRGRGELFF. The DNA for the CDR3 is TGTGCCACCAGGGGACGTGGGGAGCTGTTTTTT. The chain carries TRBV24-1 and TRBJ2-2, with D perhaps given as TRBD1 or TRBD2 (5 bases each). The germline gives CDR1 KGHDR, CDR2 SFDVKD. Trimming pared 7 bases from V and 8 bases from J, leaving 7 bases between. The CDR3 is 11 amino acids.

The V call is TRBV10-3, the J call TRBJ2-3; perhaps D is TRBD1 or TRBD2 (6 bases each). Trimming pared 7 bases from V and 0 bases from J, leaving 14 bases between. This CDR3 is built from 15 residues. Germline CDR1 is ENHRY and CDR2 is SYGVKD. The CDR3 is CAINGGGHSTDTQYF. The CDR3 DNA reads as TGTGCCATCAACGGAGGGGGGCATAGCACAGATACGCAGTATTTT.

CDR3 DNA sequence: TGCAGCGCCAAGACCGGGACAGGGAATCAAGCTGAGCAGTTCTTC. Translating it yields CSAKTGTGNQAEQFF. The rearrangement links TRBV20-1 to TRBJ2-1; 9 nucleotides line up with TRBD1. Germline V gene data show CDR1 as DFQATT and CDR2 as SNEGSKA (reference sequence). The CDR3 contains 15 residues.

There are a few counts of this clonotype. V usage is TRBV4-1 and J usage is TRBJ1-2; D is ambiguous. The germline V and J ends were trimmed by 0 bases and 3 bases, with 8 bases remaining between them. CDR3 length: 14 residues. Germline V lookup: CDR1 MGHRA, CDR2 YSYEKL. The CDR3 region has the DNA TGCGCCAGCAGCCAAGAGACGTGGGACTATGGCTACACCTTC. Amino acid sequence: CASSQETWDYGYTF.

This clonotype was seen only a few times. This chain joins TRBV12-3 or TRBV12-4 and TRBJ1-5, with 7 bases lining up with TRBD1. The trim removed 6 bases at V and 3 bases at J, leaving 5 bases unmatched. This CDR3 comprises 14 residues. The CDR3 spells CASRKTGFNQPQHF. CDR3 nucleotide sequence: TGTGCCAGCAGAAAGACAGGGTTCAATCAGCCCCAGCATTTT.

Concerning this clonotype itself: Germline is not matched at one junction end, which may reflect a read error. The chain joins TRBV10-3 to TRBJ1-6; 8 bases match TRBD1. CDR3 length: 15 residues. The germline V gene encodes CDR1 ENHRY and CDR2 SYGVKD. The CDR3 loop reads CAISETARGPSPLYF. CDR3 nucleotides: TGTGCCATCAGTGAGACGGCCAGGGGGCCCTCACCCCTCTACTTT.

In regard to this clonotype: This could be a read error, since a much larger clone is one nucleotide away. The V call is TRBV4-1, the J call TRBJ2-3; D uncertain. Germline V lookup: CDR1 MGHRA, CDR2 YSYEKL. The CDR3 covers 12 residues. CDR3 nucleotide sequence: TGCGCCGGCAGCCAAGACCAGAGAATGCAGTATTTT. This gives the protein CAGSQDQRMQYF.

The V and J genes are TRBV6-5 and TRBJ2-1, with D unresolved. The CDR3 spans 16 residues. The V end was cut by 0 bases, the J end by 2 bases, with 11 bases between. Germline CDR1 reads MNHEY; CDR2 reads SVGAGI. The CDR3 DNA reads TGTGCCAGCAGTTACTCAAGCGCTGAGACCTACAATGAGCAGTTCTTC. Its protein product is CASSYSSAETYNEQFF.

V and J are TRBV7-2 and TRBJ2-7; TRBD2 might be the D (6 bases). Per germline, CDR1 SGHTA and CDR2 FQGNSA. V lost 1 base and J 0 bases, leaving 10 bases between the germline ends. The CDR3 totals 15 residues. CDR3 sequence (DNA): TGTGCCAGCAGCTTAGTGTTCGGGAGCTCCTACGAGCAGTACTTC. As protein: CASSLVFGSSYEQYF.

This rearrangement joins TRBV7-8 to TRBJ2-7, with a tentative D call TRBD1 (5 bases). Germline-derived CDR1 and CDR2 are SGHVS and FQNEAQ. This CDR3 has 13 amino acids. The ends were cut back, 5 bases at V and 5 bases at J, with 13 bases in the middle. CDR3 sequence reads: CASSHRSGNEQYF. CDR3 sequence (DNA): TGTGCCAGCAGCCACAGGTCAGGGAACGAGCAGTACTTC. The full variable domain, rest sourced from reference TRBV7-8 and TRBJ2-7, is GAGVSQSPRYKVAKRGQDVALRCDPISGHVSLFWYQQALGQGPEFLTYFQNEAQLDKSGLPSDRFFAERPEGSVSTLKIQRTQQEDSAVYLCASSHRSGNEQYFGPGTRLTVT.

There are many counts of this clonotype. The CDR3 region has the DNA TGTGCCAGCAGCGTAGGGTTCCTGGGGACTGAAGCTTTCTTT. It is translated as CASSVGFLGTEAFF. The chain carries TRBV9 and TRBJ1-1; D uncertain. The V gene's germline CDR1 is SGDLS and CDR2 YYNGEE. V gave up 0 bases and J gave up 5 bases, with 11 bases separating them. The length of the CDR3 is 14 residues.

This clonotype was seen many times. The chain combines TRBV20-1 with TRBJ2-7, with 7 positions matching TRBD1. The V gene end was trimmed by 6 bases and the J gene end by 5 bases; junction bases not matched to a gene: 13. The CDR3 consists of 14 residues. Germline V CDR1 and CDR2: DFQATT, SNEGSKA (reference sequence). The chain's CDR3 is CSAKETGIAHEQYF. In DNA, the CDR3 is TGCAGTGCGAAAGAGACAGGGATAGCCCACGAGCAGTACTTC.

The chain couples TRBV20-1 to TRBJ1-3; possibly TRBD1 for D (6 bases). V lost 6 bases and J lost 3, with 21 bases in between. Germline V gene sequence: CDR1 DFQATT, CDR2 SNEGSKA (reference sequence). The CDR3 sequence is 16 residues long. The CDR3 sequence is CSATTPGQILGNTIYF. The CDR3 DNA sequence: TGCAGTGCCACTACGCCAGGACAGATCCTTGGAAACACCATATATTTT.

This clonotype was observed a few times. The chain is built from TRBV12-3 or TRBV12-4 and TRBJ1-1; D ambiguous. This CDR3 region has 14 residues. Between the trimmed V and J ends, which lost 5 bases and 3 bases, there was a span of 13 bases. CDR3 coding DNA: TGTGCCAGCAGTGTGGACGGAGCTTACACTGAAGCTTTCTTT. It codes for CASSVDGAYTEAFF.

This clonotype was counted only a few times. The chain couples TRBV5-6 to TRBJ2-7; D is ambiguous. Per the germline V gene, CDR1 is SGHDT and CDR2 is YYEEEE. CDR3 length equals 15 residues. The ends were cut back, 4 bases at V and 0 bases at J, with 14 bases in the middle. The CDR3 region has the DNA TGTGCCAGCAGCCAACCTGCCTCTGGCTCCTACGAGCAGTACTTC. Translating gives CASSQPASGSYEQYF.

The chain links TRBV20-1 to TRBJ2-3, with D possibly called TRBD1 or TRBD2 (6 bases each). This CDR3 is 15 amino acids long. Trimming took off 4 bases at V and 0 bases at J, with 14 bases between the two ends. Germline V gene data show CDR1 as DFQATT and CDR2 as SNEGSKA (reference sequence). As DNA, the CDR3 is TGCAGTGCTAACGACAGGAGGGTGAGCACAGATACGCAGTATTTT. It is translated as CSANDRRVSTDTQYF.

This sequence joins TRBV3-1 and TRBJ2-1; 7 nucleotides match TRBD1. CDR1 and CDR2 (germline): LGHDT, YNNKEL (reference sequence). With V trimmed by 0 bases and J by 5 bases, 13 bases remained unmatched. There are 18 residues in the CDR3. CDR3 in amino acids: CASSQDQYRGWAHNEQFF. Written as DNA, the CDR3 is TGTGCCAGCAGCCAAGACCAATACAGGGGTTGGGCTCACAATGAGCAGTTCTTC.

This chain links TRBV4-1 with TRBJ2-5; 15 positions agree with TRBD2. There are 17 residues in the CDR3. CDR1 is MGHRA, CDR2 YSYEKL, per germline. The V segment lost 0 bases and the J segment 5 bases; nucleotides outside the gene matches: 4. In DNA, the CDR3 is TGCGCCAGCAGCCAAGATCACGGGACTAGCGGGGGGGAGACCCAGTACTTC. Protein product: CASSQDHGTSGGETQYF.